These 6 T cell receptor beta chains share one sample of origin, sequenced in a study of beta chain features in type 1 diabetes. Regarding the study as a whole: TCRB CDR3s from Type 1 diabetes patients were moderately but significantly shorter in all four CD4+ subsets.

No antigen is known for these receptors. Reverse transcription of all isolated RNA meant that expressed TCRB transcripts were sequenced. TCRdb's copy holds only in-frame clones and misses some; the assay was immunoSEQ multiplex PCR. This table holds around 240,000 clones, approximately 16% found once. What was sequenced was naive CD4+ T cells from blood. These receptors all stem from a man in his thirties or forties with type 1 diabetes.

The chain links TRBV28 to TRBJ1-5; the D is unclear. The V gene lost 5 bases and the J gene lost 5 bases, with 13 bases spanning the gap. The V gene's germline CDR1 is MDHEN and CDR2 SYDVKM. The CDR3 runs 14 residues. For the CDR3, the DNA is TGTGCCAGCAGTGGACCAACGGGCGATCAGCCCCAGCATTTT. It codes for CASSGPTGDQPQHF.

This clone came up a few times. The rearrangement links TRBV25-1 to TRBJ1-2; 7 bases map to TRBD1. This CDR3 is 16 amino acids long. Looked up from germline, CDR1 is MGHDK and CDR2 is SYGVNS. V lost 2 bases, J lost 4 bases, and 10 bases stayed unmatched. The CDR3 sequence is CASSEDVSGGAYGYTF. DNA of the CDR3: TGTGCCAGCAGTGAAGATGTATCAGGGGGAGCCTATGGCTACACCTTC.

The chain couples TRBV30 to TRBJ1-5; D ambiguous. CDR1 and CDR2 (germline): GTSNPN, SVGIG (reference sequence). CDR3 length: 13 residues. V dropped 2 bases and J dropped 4 bases, with 9 bases sitting between them. Written as DNA, the CDR3 is TGTGCCTGGAGTACGTTAGAAAATCAGCCCCAGCATTTT. Protein product: CAWSTLENQPQHF.

This clone has only a few counts. CDR3 sequence: CASSHTGLADSYNEQFF. CDR3 nucleotides: TGTGCCAGCAGTCATACCGGGCTAGCTGACTCCTACAATGAGCAGTTCTTC. The chain joins TRBV7-2 to TRBJ2-1; D possibly corresponds to TRBD2 (5 bases). Trimming took 6 bases from V and 0 from J, leaving 18 bases between them. Germline lookup yields CDR1 SGHTA and CDR2 FQGNSA. This CDR3 is 17 amino acids long.

This clone was seen only a few times. This rearrangement joins TRBV29-1 to TRBJ2-7; tentative D call: TRBD1 (6 bases). The germline V and J ends were trimmed by 0 bases and 0 bases, with 18 bases remaining between them. This CDR3 contains 17 residues. The germline V gene has CDR1 SQVTM and CDR2 ANQGSEA. CDR3 DNA: TGCAGCGTTGAAGATCCGTCAGACAGGAAAACCTCCTACGAGCAGTACTTC. Encoded protein: CSVEDPSDRKTSYEQYF.

The chain recombines TRBV29-1 with TRBJ2-7, with 8 bases lining up with TRBD1. There are 13 residues in the CDR3. The V segment lost 6 bases and the J segment 7 bases; nucleotides outside the gene matches: 11. The germline gives CDR1 SQVTM, CDR2 ANQGSEA. The CDR3 DNA follows: TGCAGCGTCTCCCGGGACAGGAATACTGAGCAGTACTTC. Protein product: CSVSRDRNTEQYF.